The entry that follows covers one T cell receptor (beta chain) sequence. This sample is part of a study of T cell responses to AZD1222 COVID-19 vaccine. This CDR3 has 15 residues. CDR1 MNHEY and CDR2 SVGAGI come from the germline V gene. Trimming at V came to 6 bases and at J to 4 bases, leaving 11 bases not matched to a gene. Sequencing was performed with immunoSEQ multiplex PCR; in TCRdb, only in-frame clones are kept and a portion is missing. The sample contains 180,000 or so clones, 88% of which appear only once. The sequencing here drew on peripheral blood, taken on day 0 of AZD1222 vaccination. The V gene is TRBV6-5, the J gene TRBJ2-7, with TRBD1 matching over 8 bases. The origin of this receptor is an adult in good health. The CDR3 region is CASRLTGGKVYEQYF. The CDR3 region has the DNA TGTGCCAGCAGACTCACAGGGGGTAAGGTTTACGAGCAGTACTTC.